This T cell receptor beta chain was sequenced for a study of T-cell memory formation after mild COVID-19. Study as a whole: Clusters of TCRs were largely donor specific.

This CDR3 has 14 amino acids. Between the trimmed V and J ends, which lost 0 bases and 3 bases, there was a span of 8 bases. Germline V gene data show CDR1 as LNHNV and CDR2 as YYDKDF (reference sequence). A few counts support this clonotype. MiXCR, run by TCRdb on the 5' RACE reads, gives a single entry per CDR3 protein. This sample has 300,000 or so distinct CDR3 sequences; less than 20% occur once, and the top ten carry around a fifth. The V and J genes are TRBV15 and TRBJ2-5; D is tentatively TRBD1 or TRBD2 (5 bases each). Sample: PBMCs or a T cell subset sorted from them (not recorded which). This clonotype originated in a young man who had mild COVID-19 (a few samples of this study predate the infection). Cell type and time point are not known. CDR3 residues: CATSRDRGEETQYF. The CDR3 region has the DNA TGTGCCACCAGCAGAGATCGAGGGGAAGAGACCCAGTACTTC.